Listed below are T cell receptor beta chains from one sample, sequenced in a study of blood T cells in healthy people across ages. TCRdb re-derived calls from the 5' RACE reads in MiXCR, one entry per CDR3 protein. The table includes around 750,000 distinct CDR3 sequences, roughly 50% detected once. Source material: blood. Receptor source: a man aged 80 or over in good health. Each CDR3 is given with its conserved first and last residue. The D gene is left open where the match is weak. The size entry is marked missing in some rows and otherwise reads once, few, many or a size class.

. TRBJ1-1 TRBV2 . CASSVLRETEAFF TGTGCCAGCAGTGTGCTTAGGGAGACTGAAGCTTTCTTT
few TRBJ2-1 TRBV20-1 . CSARAVNEQFF TGCAGTGCTAGAGCCGTCAATGAGCAGTTCTTC
. TRBJ1-1 TRBV20-1 . CSARVVGRSNTEAFF TGCAGTGCTAGAGTGGTGGGCAGGAGTAACACTGAAGCTTTCTTT
. TRBJ2-2 TRBV3-1 . CASSQGGGGVTGELFF TGTGCCAGCAGCCAAGGGGGGGGCGGTGTCACCGGGGAGCTGTTTTTT
once TRBJ1-3 TRBV12-3/TRBV12-4 . CASSLLEAGNTIYF TGTGCCAGCAGTTTACTGGAGGCTGGAAACACCATATATTTT
. TRBJ1-5 TRBV12-3/TRBV12-4 TRBD1 CASSLVLGGTRIEAQHF TGTGCCAGCAGTTTAGTCCTAGGGGGCACCAGGATAGAAGCCCAGCATTTT
. TRBJ2-6 TRBV20-1 TRBD1 CSASPRTGTFYGGANVLTF TGCAGTGCTAGTCCCCGGACAGGGACTTTCTATGGTGGGGCCAACGTCCTGACTTTC
. TRBJ1-1 TRBV5-1 TRBD1 CASSSQGDTEAFF TGCGCCAGCAGCTCCCAGGGGGACACTGAAGCTTTCTTT
. TRBJ2-3 TRBV5-1 . CASRRKVGGTNTDTQYF TGCGCCAGCAGACGAAAAGTAGGCGGGACCAACACAGATACGCAGTATTTT
. TRBJ1-4 TRBV5-6 . CASNFYEGEKLFF TGTGCCAGCAACTTCTATGAGGGGGAAAAACTGTTTTTT
. TRBJ2-4 TRBV4-1 TRBD1 CASSQDGGTGALAKNIQYF TGCGCCAGCAGCCAAGACGGGGGGACAGGGGCCTTAGCCAAAAACATTCAGTACTTC
. TRBJ1-1 TRBV29-1 TRBD1 CSDIGQGASGAFF TGCAGCGATATAGGACAGGGGGCGTCAGGGGCTTTCTTT
. TRBJ1-1 TRBV27 . CASLDGERGDEAFF TGTGCCAGCCTAGACGGGGAAAGGGGGGATGAAGCTTTCTTT
. TRBJ1-2 TRBV7-9 TRBD1 CASSPGQGLEGYTF TGTGCCAGCAGCCCAGGACAGGGGCTGGAGGGCTACACCTTC
. TRBJ2-1 TRBV6-1 . CASGTLLAGEQFF TGTGCCAGCGGTACTTTACTAGCCGGTGAGCAGTTCTTC
. TRBJ2-1 TRBV6-5 TRBD2 CASSYPTSGELHSYNEQFF TGTGCCAGCAGTTACCCGACTAGCGGGGAACTTCACTCCTACAATGAGCAGTTCTTC
. TRBJ2-5 TRBV10-3 . CASNRGGETQYF TGTGCCAGCAATAGAGGTGGGGAGACCCAGTACTTC
. TRBJ2-7 TRBV12-3/TRBV12-4 TRBD1 CASSLGTGGYNSYEQYF TGTGCCAGCAGTTTAGGGACAGGGGGTTACAACTCCTACGAGCAGTACTTC
. TRBJ1-4 TRBV7-2 . CASSPYRAATNEKLFF TGTGCCAGCAGCCCCTACAGAGCCGCAACTAATGAAAAACTGTTTTTT
. TRBJ2-1 TRBV7-9 TRBD2 CASSRTSGLSYNEQFF TGTGCCAGCAGCAGGACTAGCGGGCTCTCCTACAATGAGCAGTTCTTC
. TRBJ2-7 TRBV9 . CASSARLGVYEQYF TGTGCCAGCAGCGCGCGTTTGGGGGTCTACGAGCAGTACTTC
. TRBJ2-7 TRBV12-3/TRBV12-4 . CASSLIGPGGNEQYF TGTGCCAGCAGTTTAATAGGACCTGGGGGGAATGAGCAGTACTTC
. TRBJ2-7 TRBV6-2/TRBV6-3 TRBD1 CASSLPPTGTYEQYF TGTGCCAGCAGCCTTCCCCCGACAGGGACCTACGAGCAGTACTTC
. TRBJ2-7 TRBV13 . CASSLGLRDSNYEQYF TGTGCCAGCAGCTTAGGGCTGCGGGACTCGAACTACGAGCAGTACTTC
. TRBJ2-7 TRBV10-3 TRBD1 CAISDLRTGIDYEQYF TGTGCCATCAGTGACCTTCGGACAGGGATCGACTACGAGCAGTACTTC
. TRBJ2-4 TRBV25-1 TRBD2 CASSEAGGAKNIQYF TGTGCCAGCAGTGAGGCGGGAGGGGCCAAAAACATTCAGTACTTC
few TRBJ2-5 TRBV20-1 TRBD2 CSARDFRGGETQYF TGCAGTGCTAGAGATTTTCGGGGGGGAGAGACCCAGTACTTC
. TRBJ2-7 TRBV2 . CAGGGSSGGEQYF TGTGCGGGAGGGGGCTCGTCTGGCGGCGAGCAGTACTTC
. TRBJ2-5 TRBV20-1 . CSAMRGALETQYF TGCAGTGCCATGAGGGGGGCTCTTGAGACCCAGTACTTC
. TRBJ2-1 TRBV7-9 . CASSLGQMSLNEQFF TGTGCCAGCAGCTTAGGACAGATGAGTTTGAATGAGCAGTTCTTC
. TRBJ2-3 TRBV6-5 . CASSRMTSSSDTQYF TGTGCCAGCAGTCGGATGACTAGTTCTTCAGATACGCAGTATTTT
. TRBJ1-6 TRBV7-2 . CASSLGTDSWSPLHF TGTGCCAGCAGCTTAGGGACAGACTCATGGTCACCCCTCCACTTT
. TRBJ2-7 TRBV3-1 . CASSQVWYEQYF TGTGCCAGCAGCCAAGTATGGTACGAGCAGTACTTC
few TRBJ1-2 TRBV5-6 . CTSSPEYEGPANYGYTF TGTACCAGCAGCCCGGAGTACGAAGGCCCAGCTAACTATGGCTACACCTTC
. TRBJ1-6 TRBV4-1 TRBD1 CASSQGDRGKRNSPLHF TGCGCCAGCAGCCAAGGGGACAGGGGAAAAAGAAATTCACCCCTCCACTTT
. TRBJ2-1 TRBV5-1 TRBD2 CASCPGLAGGRNEQFF TGCGCCAGCTGCCCGGGACTAGCGGGAGGGAGAAATGAGCAGTTCTTC
few TRBJ2-1 TRBV7-2 . CASSPWASTNEQFF TGTGCCAGCAGCCCCTGGGCTAGTACCAATGAGCAGTTCTTC
. TRBJ2-7 TRBV12-3/TRBV12-4 TRBD1 CASSLVVLGTGSYEQYF TGTGCCAGCAGTTTAGTAGTCCTCGGGACAGGCTCCTACGAGCAGTACTTC
. TRBJ2-3 TRBV20-1 . CSAKANPGTDTKYF TGCAGTGCTAAGGCTAACCCTGGCACAGATACGAAGTATTTT
. TRBJ1-6 TRBV2 TRBD1 CASSEATGEHSPLHF TGTGCCAGCAGTGAAGCGACAGGGGAGCATTCACCCCTCCACTTT
. TRBJ1-1 TRBV25-1 . CASTPTKPVATEAFF TGTGCCAGCACCCCGACAAAACCCGTGGCCACTGAAGCTTTCTTT
. TRBJ1-6 TRBV7-9 . CASSLDRSGNSPLHF TGTGCCAGCAGCTTAGATCGGTCAGGGAATTCACCCCTCCACTTT
. TRBJ2-5 TRBV29-1 TRBD2 CSVAQSGSIKTQYF TGCAGCGTTGCCCAGAGCGGGAGTATTAAGACCCAGTACTTC
. TRBJ2-7 TRBV5-1 TRBD1 CASSLLGQGTYEQYF TGCGCCAGCAGCCTCCTGGGACAGGGGACCTACGAGCAGTACTTC
. TRBJ2-1 TRBV10-3 TRBD2 CAISGKGGDNEQFF TGTGCCATCAGTGGGAAGGGAGGGGACAATGAGCAGTTCTTC
. TRBJ2-7 TRBV15 . CATSELGGSYEQYF TGTGCCACCAGCGAGCTTGGGGGGTCCTACGAGCAGTACTTC
. TRBJ2-1 TRBV27 . CASSLSGGALNNEQFF TGTGCCAGCAGTTTATCGGGCGGGGCGTTAAACAATGAGCAGTTCTTC
few TRBJ2-1 TRBV7-2 TRBD2 CASSSRVAGAYNEQFF TGTGCCAGCAGCTCCCGAGTAGCGGGAGCCTACAATGAGCAGTTCTTC
few TRBJ2-3 TRBV24-1 TRBD1 CATSDRWGSGTDTQYF TGTGCCACCTCGGACAGGTGGGGGAGTGGCACAGATACGCAGTATTTT
few TRBJ2-1 TRBV24-1 . CATSGGNEQFF TGTGCCACCAGTGGGGGCAATGAGCAGTTCTTC
. TRBJ2-7 TRBV12-3/TRBV12-4 TRBD2 CASSSSQGLAYEQYF TGTGCCAGCAGCTCTTCCCAGGGACTAGCCTACGAGCAGTACTTC
once TRBJ2-5 TRBV7-8 . CASSQGGGKETQYF TGTGCCAGCAGCCAAGGGGGGGGAAAAGAGACCCAGTACTTC
. TRBJ1-1 TRBV24-1 . CATSDPTGFEAFF TGTGCCACCAGTGACCCCACAGGGTTTGAAGCTTTCTTT
. TRBJ2-3 TRBV24-1 . CATSEAADTQYF TGTGCCACCAGTGAGGCTGCGGATACGCAGTATTTT
. TRBJ1-4 TRBV7-9 . CASRKGQSEKLFF TGTGCCAGCCGTAAGGGGCAAAGTGAAAAACTGTTTTTT
. TRBJ1-2 TRBV5-1 TRBD1 CASGTGGAGKGYTF TGCGCCAGCGGTACAGGGGGCGCCGGGAAGGGCTACACCTTC
. TRBJ2-7 TRBV7-9 . CASSSTYRKSSYEQYF TGTGCCAGCAGCTCTACCTACAGAAAGAGCTCCTACGAGCAGTACTTC